The present entry profiles one TCR beta chain with its context. This clonotype was found a few times. The antigen it recognizes is unknown. Qualities for individual bases were not recorded, and no much larger clone is one base off. The data originate from a study of Graves' ophthalmopathy and Graves' hyperthyroidism (dated by TCRdb to 2016 to 2018). With respect to the entire study: Peripheral blood was collected at initial diagnosis, prior to any treatment. To tell Graves' ophthalmopathy apart from Graves' hyperthyroidism, and to predict which patients would progress to ophthalmopathy, the study relied on TCR beta repertoire signatures. Following sample collection, hyperthyroidism patients were given methimazole at a starting dose of 30 mg daily, and ophthalmopathy patients were given high-dose intravenous methylprednisolone. For independent validation, a separate cohort was made up of 18 to 20 hyperthyroidism patients plus 17 patients who later progressed from hyperthyroidism to ophthalmopathy. To explore V-J signatures that separate ophthalmopathy from hyperthyroidism, a discovery set of 100 patients was enrolled, consisting of about 45 with ophthalmopathy and roughly 59 with stable hyperthyroidism. In total, 135 blood samples were TCR-sequenced: fewer than 50 ophthalmopathy, over 70 hyperthyroidism and about 17 hyperthyroidism-to-ophthalmopathy patients. In about six hyperthyroidism patients, the T-cell repertoires found in thyroid tissue were compared with those found in blood. What the study reported, not specific to this receptor: Most of the expanded thyroid clonotypes with a frequency above 0.001 were also detected in blood, and it was suggested that the thyroid immune response may be reflected by blood repertoires. In validation, the model predicted ophthalmopathy progression with more than 55% sensitivity and about 73% specificity; more than ten predicted patients were CT-confirmed with GO in a median of 6.5 months. Ophthalmopathy was separated from stable hyperthyroidism by the 13-signature model with around 89% sensitivity and just under 84% specificity in cross-validation and with 80%/75% in the test set. No statistical method was used to predetermine the sample size, and group allocation was not hidden from the investigators.

TCR beta CDR3 regions were amplified from RNA transcripts for repertoire sequencing. The first round of RT-PCR was done with HTBI primers and the Qiagen OneStep RT-PCR kit, and was followed by a second round of multiplex PCR, then size selection and purification. Libraries were sequenced paired-end with 100 bp reads on an Illumina HiSeq2000. The source study handled its data this way. SOAPnuke was used for read processing, and reads with adapters, uncalled bases, a mean Phred below 15, or no exact constant-primer or identifier match were discarded. COPE v1.2.5 was used to merge high-quality paired reads. Each unique nucleotide sequence was defined as a clonotype, and clonotypes were aligned to IMGT TRB V, D and J references with MiTCR v1.1. Only V-J combinations with frequency above 0.0001 were analysed, covering approximately 99% of repertoires. For each V-J combination, a TCR clonal expansion and chaos score was defined as the ratio of F50 clonal expansion to chaos observed in the TCRdist matrix. Features were reduced by Welch's t-statistics and random forest to 10 to 15 V-J combinations, which fed a naive Bayes classifier. The similarity between thyroid and blood repertoires was quantified using the Morisita-Horn index. The public reads were reprocessed in TCRdb via fastp at Q25 and MiXCR, keeping in-frame beta chains. When rows share a CDR3 protein, they turn into one entry using the most common DNA and genes. These V and J calls are TCRdb output, not the study's own analysis. In this sample the table shows over 650,000 distinct CDR3 sequences, over 40% of which occur a single time. Roughly 3% of the sample rests with the top ten.

Ophthalmopathy patients were characterized by moderately to severely active disease, a Clinical Activity Score of at least 3, a NOSPECS grade of at least 4, and a disease duration under 3 months. Patients with other autoimmune diseases, uncontrolled infections, pregnancy or lactation were excluded from the study. Diagnosis relied on clinical symptoms, serum thyroxine, TRAb, thyroid ultrasound and orbital computed tomography. Ficoll-Paque density gradient centrifugation was used to isolate PBMCs from 8 to 10 ml of fresh peripheral blood. Total RNA was extracted with Trizol reagent and quality-checked on an Agilent 2100 Bioanalyzer. From a lookup of the germline V gene (reference sequence), CDR1 and CDR2 are LNHDA and SQIVND. Including the terminal cysteine and phenylalanine, the CDR3 comprises 13 residues. Only CDR3 DNA remains: 39 bases, in frame from the first base. The junction shows trimming of 3 bases on V and 4 bases on J, plus 8 bases between the germline ends.

This receptor was identified in an adult man with Graves' ophthalmopathy. The chain was built from TRBV19 and TRBJ2-3; too little of a D gene remains to name it. Input material: peripheral blood. CDR3 reads: CASSIGLADTQYF. The sequenced DNA is TGTGCCAGTAGTATTGGCCTCGCAGATACGCAGTATTTT.